The present T cell receptor (beta chain) was sequenced within a study of blood T cell repertoires in COVID-19. About the study: Whether acute or convalescent, the COVID-19 samples came from the United States, Italy and Spain. Sources were T cells, B-cell-depleted T cells, or PBMCs; the material itself was cDNA or gDNA.

Under the authors' procedure: Researchers report that nucleated cell counts were estimated from reference gene primer amplification. Using immunoSEQ multiplex PCR, the repertoire was profiled, and TCRdb retains in-frame clones only, with some absent. Clone size and the V and J calls come from that table; the DNA yielded D and trimming. In the table there are 70,000 or so clones, 91% of which are singletons. V lost 0 bases and J lost 0, with 12 bases in between. The CDR3 has 17 residues. The germline gives CDR1 ENHRY, CDR2 SYGVKD. This sequence was found in a human donor in a cohort sampled during active COVID-19. The sample consisted of peripheral blood. This sequence joins TRBV10-3 and TRBJ1-5; a weak D match, TRBD1 (5 bases). CDR3 sequence reads: CAISESLRQNSNQPQHF. The CDR3 coding sequence is TGTGCCATCAGTGAGTCGTTACGACAGAATAGCAATCAGCCCCAGCATTTT.